The text below deals with one T cell receptor beta chain. Study processing details: Amplifying reference gene primers gave estimates of nucleated cell counts. Libraries were prepared by immunoSEQ multiplex PCR; TCRdb keeps only in-frame clonotypes and omits some of them. V, J and clone size are taken as reported in that table, and D and trimming were inferred from the DNA itself. The table lists nearly 110,000 clones, around 80% of them singletons. V dropped 9 bases and J dropped 2 bases, with 22 bases sitting between them. CDR1 and CDR2 (germline): SNHLY, FYNNEI. The CDR3 is 16 amino acids. The sample comes from a study of blood T cell repertoires in COVID-19. Study-wide context: Samples of COVID-19 (acute and convalescent) were obtained from the United States, Italy and Spain. PBMCs, B-cell-depleted T cells, or T cells were the source of the cDNA or gDNA that made up the material.

The J gene is TRBJ2-5, the V gene TRBV2, with D tentatively TRBD2 (6 bases). The receptor comes from an older man with acute or convalescent COVID-19. Sequencing input: peripheral blood. CDR3 in DNA: TGTGCCAGTAGGGCGGGGAGGTGGACCCTTCAAGAGACCCAGTACTTC. Translation gives CASRAGRWTLQETQYF.